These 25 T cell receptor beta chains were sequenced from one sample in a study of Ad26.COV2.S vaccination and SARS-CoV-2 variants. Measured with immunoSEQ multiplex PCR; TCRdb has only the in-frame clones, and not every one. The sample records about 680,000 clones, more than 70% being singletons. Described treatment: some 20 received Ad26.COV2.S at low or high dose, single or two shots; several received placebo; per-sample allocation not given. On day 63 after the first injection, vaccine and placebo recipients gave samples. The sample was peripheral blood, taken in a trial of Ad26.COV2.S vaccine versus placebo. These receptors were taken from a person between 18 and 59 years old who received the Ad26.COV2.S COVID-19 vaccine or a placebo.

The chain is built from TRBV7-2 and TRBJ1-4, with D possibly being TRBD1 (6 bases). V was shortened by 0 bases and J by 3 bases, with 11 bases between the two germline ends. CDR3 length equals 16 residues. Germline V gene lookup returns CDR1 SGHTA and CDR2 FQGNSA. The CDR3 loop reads CASSLAGGRANEKLFF. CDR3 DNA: TGTGCCAGCAGCTTAGCGGGGGGGCGGGCTAATGAAAAACTGTTTTTT.

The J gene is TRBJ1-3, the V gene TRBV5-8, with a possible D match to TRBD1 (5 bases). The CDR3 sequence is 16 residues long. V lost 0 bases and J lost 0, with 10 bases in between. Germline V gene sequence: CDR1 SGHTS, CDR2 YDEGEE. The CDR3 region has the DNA TGTGCCAGCAGCTTGGGACAGTTCGACTCTGGAAACACCATATATTTT. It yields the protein CASSLGQFDSGNTIYF.

The CDR3 DNA sequence: TGTGCCAGCAGCTTAGAACAGTTCACTGAAGCTTTCTTT. It specifies CASSLEQFTEAFF. The rearrangement links TRBV11-2 to TRBJ1-1; no reliable D call. The V end lost 0 bases, the J end lost 4 bases, and 6 bases lay between the germline ends. The CDR3 contains 13 residues. CDR1 and CDR2 from the germline V gene are SGHAT and FQNNGV.

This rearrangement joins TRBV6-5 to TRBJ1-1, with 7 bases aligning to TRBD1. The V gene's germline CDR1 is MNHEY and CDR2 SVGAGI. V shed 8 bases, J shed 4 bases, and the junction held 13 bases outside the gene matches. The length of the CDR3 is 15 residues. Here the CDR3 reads CASYGTLDRVTEAFF. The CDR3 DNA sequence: TGTGCCAGCTACGGAACACTCGACAGGGTCACTGAAGCTTTCTTT.

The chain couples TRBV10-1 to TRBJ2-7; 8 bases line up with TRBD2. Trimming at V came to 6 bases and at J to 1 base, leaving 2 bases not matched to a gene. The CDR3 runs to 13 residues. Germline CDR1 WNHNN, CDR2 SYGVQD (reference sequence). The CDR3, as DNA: TGCGCCAGCAGCTTAGCGGGATCCTACGAGCAGTACTTC. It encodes CASSLAGSYEQYF.

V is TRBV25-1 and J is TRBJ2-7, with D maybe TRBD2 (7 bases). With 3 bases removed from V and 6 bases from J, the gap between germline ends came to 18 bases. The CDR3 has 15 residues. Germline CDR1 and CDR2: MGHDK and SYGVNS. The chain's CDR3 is CASSDPGGFWGEQYF. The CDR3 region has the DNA TGTGCCAGCAGTGACCCGGGGGGCTTCTGGGGCGAGCAGTACTTC.

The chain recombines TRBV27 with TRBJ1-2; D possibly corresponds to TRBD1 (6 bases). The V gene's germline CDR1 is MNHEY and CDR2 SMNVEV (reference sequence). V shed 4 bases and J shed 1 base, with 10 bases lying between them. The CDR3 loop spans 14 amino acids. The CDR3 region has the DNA TGTGCCAGCAGTTACACAGGGCGTAACTATGGCTACACCTTC. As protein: CASSYTGRNYGYTF.

This chain's CDR3 is CASSPDRGRYNEQFF. CDR3 sequence (DNA): TGTGCCAGCTCACCCGACAGGGGACGTTACAATGAGCAGTTCTTC. The chain employs TRBV18 and TRBJ2-1; 8 bases are a match to TRBD1. The ends lost 3 bases at V and 4 bases at J; junction bases unmatched: 5. Germline CDR1 is KGHSH and CDR2 is LQKENI. The CDR3 sequence is 15 residues long.

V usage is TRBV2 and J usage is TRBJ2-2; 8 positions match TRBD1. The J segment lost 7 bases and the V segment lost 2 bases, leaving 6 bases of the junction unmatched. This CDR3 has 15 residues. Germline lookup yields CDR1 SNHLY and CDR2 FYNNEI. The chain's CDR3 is CASSERGTGHGELFF. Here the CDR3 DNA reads TGTGCCAGCAGTGAACGGGGGACAGGTCACGGGGAGCTGTTTTTT.

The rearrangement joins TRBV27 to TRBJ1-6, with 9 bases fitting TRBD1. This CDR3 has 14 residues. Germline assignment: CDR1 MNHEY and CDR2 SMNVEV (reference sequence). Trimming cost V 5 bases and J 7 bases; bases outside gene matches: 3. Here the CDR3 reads CASSPDRGNSPLHF. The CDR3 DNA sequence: TGTGCCAGCAGTCCCGACAGGGGGAATTCACCCCTCCACTTT.

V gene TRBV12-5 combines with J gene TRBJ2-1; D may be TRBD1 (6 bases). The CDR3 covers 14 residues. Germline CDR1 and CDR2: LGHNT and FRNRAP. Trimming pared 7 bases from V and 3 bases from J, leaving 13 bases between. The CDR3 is CASVDRTVYNEQFF. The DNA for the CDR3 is TGTGCTAGTGTCGACAGGACCGTCTACAATGAGCAGTTCTTC.

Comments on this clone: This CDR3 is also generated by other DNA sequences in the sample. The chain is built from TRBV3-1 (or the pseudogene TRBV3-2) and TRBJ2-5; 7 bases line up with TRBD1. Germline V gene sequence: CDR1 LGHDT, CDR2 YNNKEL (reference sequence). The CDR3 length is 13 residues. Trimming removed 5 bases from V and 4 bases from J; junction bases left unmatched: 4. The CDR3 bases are TGTGCCAGCAGCACAGGGGCCCGAGAGACCCAGTACTTC. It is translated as CASSTGARETQYF.

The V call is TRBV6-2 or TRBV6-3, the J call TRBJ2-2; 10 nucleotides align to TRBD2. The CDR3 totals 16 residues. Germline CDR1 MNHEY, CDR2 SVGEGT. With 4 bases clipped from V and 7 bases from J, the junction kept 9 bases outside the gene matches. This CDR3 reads CASSSRTSGLSGELFF. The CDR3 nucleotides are TGTGCCAGCAGTTCCCGGACTAGCGGTTTAAGCGGGGAGCTGTTTTTT.

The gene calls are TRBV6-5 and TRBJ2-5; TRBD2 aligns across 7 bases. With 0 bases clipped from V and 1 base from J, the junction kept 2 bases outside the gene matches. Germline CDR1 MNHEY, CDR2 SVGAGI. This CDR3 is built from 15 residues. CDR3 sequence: CASSYSPSGQETQYF. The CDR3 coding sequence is TGTGCCAGCAGTTACTCCCCTAGCGGCCAAGAGACCCAGTACTTC.

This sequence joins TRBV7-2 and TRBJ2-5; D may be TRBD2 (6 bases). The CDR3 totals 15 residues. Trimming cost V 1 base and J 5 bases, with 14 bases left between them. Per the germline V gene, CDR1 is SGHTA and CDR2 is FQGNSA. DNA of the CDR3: TGTGCCAGCAGCTTAGGGGTGGGTAGCGGTGAGACCCAGTACTTC. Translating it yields CASSLGVGSGETQYF.

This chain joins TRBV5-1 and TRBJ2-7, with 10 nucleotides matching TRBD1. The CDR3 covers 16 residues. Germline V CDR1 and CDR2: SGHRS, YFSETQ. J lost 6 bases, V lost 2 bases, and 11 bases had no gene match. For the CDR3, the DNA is TGCGCCAGCAGCTTTTCCGCCGGGACAGGGGTTTCCGAGCAGTACTTC. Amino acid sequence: CASSFSAGTGVSEQYF. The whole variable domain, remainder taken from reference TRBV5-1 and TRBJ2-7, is KAGVTQTPRYLIKTRGQQVTLSCSPISGHRSVSWYQQTPGQGLQFLFEYFSETQRNKGNFPGRFSGRQFSNSRSEMNVSTLELGDSALYLCASSFSAGTGVSEQYFGPGTRLTVT.

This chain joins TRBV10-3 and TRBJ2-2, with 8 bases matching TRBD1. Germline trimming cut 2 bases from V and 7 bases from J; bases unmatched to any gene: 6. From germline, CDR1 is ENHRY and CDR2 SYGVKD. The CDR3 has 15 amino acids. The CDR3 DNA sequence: TGTGCCATCAGTGAGGGACAGGGTATGGTCGGGGAGCTGTTTTTT. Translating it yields CAISEGQGMVGELFF.

The CDR3 spells CAWDRRGANTEAFF. CDR3 coding DNA: TGTGCCTGGGACCGCAGGGGGGCGAACACTGAAGCTTTCTTT. This chain joins TRBV30 and TRBJ1-1; TRBD1 matches 7 bases. CDR3 length: 14 residues. Germline loops: CDR1 GTSNPN, CDR2 SVGIG (reference sequence). The junction had 7 bases not matched to a gene; V was cut back by 5 bases and J by 1 base.

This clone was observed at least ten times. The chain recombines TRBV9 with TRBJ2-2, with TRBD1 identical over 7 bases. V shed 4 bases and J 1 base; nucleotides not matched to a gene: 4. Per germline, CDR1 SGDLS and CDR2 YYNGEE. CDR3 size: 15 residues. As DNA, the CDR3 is TGTGCCAGCAGCAGATACAGGGGGAACACCGGGGAGCTGTTTTTT. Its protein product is CASSRYRGNTGELFF.

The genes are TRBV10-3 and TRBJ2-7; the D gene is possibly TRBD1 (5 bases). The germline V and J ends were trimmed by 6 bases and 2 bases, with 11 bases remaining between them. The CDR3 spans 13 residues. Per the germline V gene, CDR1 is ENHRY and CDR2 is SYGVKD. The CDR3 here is CAIRQDDTYEQYF. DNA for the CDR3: TGTGCCATCAGACAGGACGACACCTACGAGCAGTACTTC.

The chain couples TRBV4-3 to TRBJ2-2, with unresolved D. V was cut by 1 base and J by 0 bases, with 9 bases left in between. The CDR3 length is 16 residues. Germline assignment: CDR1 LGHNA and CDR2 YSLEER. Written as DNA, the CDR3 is TGCGCCAGCAGCCAAGGCTATGGGACGAACACCGGGGAGCTGTTTTTT. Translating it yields CASSQGYGTNTGELFF.

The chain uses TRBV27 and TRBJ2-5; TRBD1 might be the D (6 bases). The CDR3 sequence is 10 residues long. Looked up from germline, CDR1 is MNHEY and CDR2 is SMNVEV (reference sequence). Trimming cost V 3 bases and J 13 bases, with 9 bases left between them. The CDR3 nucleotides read TGTGCCAGCAGTTTGAGGGGGTTGTACTTC. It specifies CASSLRGLYF.

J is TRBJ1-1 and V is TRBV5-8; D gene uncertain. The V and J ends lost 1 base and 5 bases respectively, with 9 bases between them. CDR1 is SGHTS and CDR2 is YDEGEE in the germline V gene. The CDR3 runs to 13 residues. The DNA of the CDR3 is TGTGCCAGCAGCTTGAGAAGGGCTACTGAAGCTTTCTTT. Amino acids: CASSLRRATEAFF.

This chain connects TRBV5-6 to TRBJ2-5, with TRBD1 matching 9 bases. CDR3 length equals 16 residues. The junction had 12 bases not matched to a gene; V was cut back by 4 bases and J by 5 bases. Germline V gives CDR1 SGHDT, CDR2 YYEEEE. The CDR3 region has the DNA TGTGCCAGCAGCCCTACTGTGACAGGGGGACGGGAGACCCAGTACTTC. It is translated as CASSPTVTGGRETQYF.

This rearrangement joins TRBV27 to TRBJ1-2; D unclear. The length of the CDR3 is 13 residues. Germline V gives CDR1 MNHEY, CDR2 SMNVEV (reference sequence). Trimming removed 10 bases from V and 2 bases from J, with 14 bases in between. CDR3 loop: CATLDSGNYGYTF. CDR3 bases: TGTGCCACCCTCGATTCAGGAAACTATGGCTACACCTTC.